These 10 T cell receptor beta chains were sequenced from one sample in a study of T cell responses to AZD1222 COVID-19 vaccine. Using immunoSEQ multiplex PCR, the repertoire was profiled, and TCRdb retains in-frame clones only, with some absent. Seen here are 100,000 to 150,000 clones, roughly 91% observed once, and the top ten hold approximately 10%. The sequencing used peripheral blood, collected on day 0 of MenACWY control vaccination. Receptors were obtained from an adult in good health.

This chain uses TRBV5-4 with TRBJ2-5; no firm D call. This CDR3 region has 11 residues. The germline gives CDR1 SGHNT, CDR2 YYREEE (reference sequence). The V gene lost 7 bases and the J gene lost 2 bases, with 6 bases spanning the gap. Here the CDR3 reads CASGPQETQYF. CDR3 in DNA: TGTGCCAGCGGACCTCAAGAGACCCAGTACTTC.

DNA for the CDR3: TGTGCCAGTAGTACTGTGACTACCAGGGATGAAAAACTGTTTTTT. This codes for CASSTVTTRDEKLFF. The rearrangement uses TRBV19 and TRBJ1-4; D is perhaps TRBD1 (5 bases). This CDR3 has 15 residues. Trimming pared 4 bases from V and 6 bases from J, leaving 15 bases between. CDR1 LNHDA and CDR2 SQIVND come from the germline V gene (reference sequence).

The chain carries TRBV19 and TRBJ1-5, with TRBD1 matching over 9 bases. The CDR3 loop spans 15 amino acids. V was pared by 6 bases and J by 4 bases, with 7 bases of the junction left unmatched. CDR1 is LNHDA and CDR2 is SQIVND in the germline V gene (reference sequence). For the CDR3, the DNA is TGTGCCAGTAGAGCGGGACAGGGAGGTAATCAGCCCCAGCATTTT. This sequence encodes CASRAGQGGNQPQHF.

The chain is built from TRBV30 and TRBJ2-1; 9 bases align to TRBD1. The V gene's germline CDR1 is GTSNPN and CDR2 SVGIG (reference sequence). This CDR3 comprises 15 residues. Trimming took 6 bases from V and 4 from J; bases not matched to a gene: 10. The CDR3 DNA sequence: TGTGCCTGTAACTTGGGACAGGGCCTATACAATGAGCAGTTCTTC. It is translated as CACNLGQGLYNEQFF.

CDR3 amino acids: CASSTGTSGTDTQYF. The CDR3 nucleotides are TGCGCCAGCAGCACCGGGACTAGCGGCACAGATACGCAGTATTTT. The rearrangement uses TRBV5-1 and TRBJ2-3, with 10 bases that match TRBD2. Germline CDR1 is SGHRS and CDR2 is YFSETQ. V lost 4 bases to trimming and J lost 1 base; unmatched junction nucleotides: 3. CDR3 length: 15 amino acids.

This chain links TRBV10-3 with TRBJ2-3; 11 bases match TRBD1. V lost 0 bases, J lost 4 bases, and 6 bases stayed unmatched. Germline V lookup: CDR1 ENHRY, CDR2 SYGVKD. The CDR3 length is 17 residues. The CDR3 bases are TGTGCCATCAGTGAGTCTCAGGACAGGGGGCGCGCAGATACGCAGTATTTT. Translated: CAISESQDRGRADTQYF.

This clone appeared a few times. The chain couples TRBV5-1 to TRBJ2-7, with 10 bases fitting TRBD1. CDR3 size: 14 residues. Germline trimming cut 3 bases from V and 5 bases from J; bases unmatched to any gene: 5. From germline, CDR1 is SGHRS and CDR2 YFSETQ. The CDR3 region has the DNA TGCGCCAGCAGCTCTGTGGACAGGGGGGACGAGCAGTACTTC. Amino acid sequence: CASSSVDRGDEQYF.

The sample holds one count of this clone. The rearrangement uses TRBV5-4 and TRBJ1-1, with D possibly TRBD1 on 6 matching bases. The V end was cut by 3 bases, the J end by 2 bases, with 8 bases between. CDR1 is SGHNT, CDR2 YYREEE, per germline (reference sequence). The CDR3 is 13 residues long. The CDR3 spells CASSWDTNTEAFF. The CDR3 DNA is TGTGCCAGCAGCTGGGACACTAACACTGAAGCTTTCTTT.

The chain uses TRBV6-5 and TRBJ2-7, with 10 bases fitting TRBD2. CDR1 is MNHEY and CDR2 is SVGAGI in the germline V gene. Unmatched junction bases numbered 10, after V lost 6 bases and J lost 5 bases. The CDR3 has 15 residues. This CDR3 is CASRRSAGGPHEQYF. The CDR3 DNA reads TGTGCCAGCAGGCGATCAGCGGGAGGGCCCCACGAGCAGTACTTC.

CDR3 region: CASTPGFGQTGNEQFF. The CDR3 DNA is TGTGCCAGCACCCCTGGGTTTGGGCAAACGGGGAATGAGCAGTTCTTC. The chain links TRBV5-6 to TRBJ2-1; TRBD2 is a possible D gene (5 bases). Germline V gene data show CDR1 as SGHDT and CDR2 as YYEEEE. V lost 6 bases and J 7 bases, leaving 23 bases between the germline ends. The length of the CDR3 is 16 residues.